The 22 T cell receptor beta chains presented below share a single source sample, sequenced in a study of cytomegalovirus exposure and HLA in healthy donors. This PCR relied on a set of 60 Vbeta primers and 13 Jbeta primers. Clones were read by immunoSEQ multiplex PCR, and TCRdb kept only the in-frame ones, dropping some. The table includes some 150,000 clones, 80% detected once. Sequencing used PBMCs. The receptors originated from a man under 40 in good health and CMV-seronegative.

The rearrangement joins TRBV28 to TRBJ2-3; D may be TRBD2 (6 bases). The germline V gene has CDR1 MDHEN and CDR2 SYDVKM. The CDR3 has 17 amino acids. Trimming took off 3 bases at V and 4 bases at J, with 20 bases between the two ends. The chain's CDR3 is CASSLPDSNPGADTQYF. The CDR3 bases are TGTGCCAGCAGTTTGCCGGACTCAAACCCGGGGGCAGATACGCAGTATTTT.

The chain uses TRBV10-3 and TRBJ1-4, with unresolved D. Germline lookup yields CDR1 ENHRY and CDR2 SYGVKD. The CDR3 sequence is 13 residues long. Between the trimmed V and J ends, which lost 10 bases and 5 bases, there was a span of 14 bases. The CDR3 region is CATLSPENEKLFF. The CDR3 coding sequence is TGTGCCACCCTCAGTCCTGAAAATGAAAAACTGTTTTTT.

The CDR3 DNA reads as TGTGCCAGCAGCTTAAGGGCTGGGCGGGGGACTGGAAACACCATATATTTT. This gives the protein CASSLRAGRGTGNTIYF. The rearrangement uses TRBV7-3 and TRBJ1-3, with D perhaps TRBD1 (5 bases). The V gene lost 1 base and the J gene lost 2 bases, with 15 bases spanning the gap. The CDR3 consists of 17 residues. Germline CDR1 is SGHTA and CDR2 is FQGTGA. The whole variable domain, remainder taken from reference TRBV7-3 and TRBJ1-3, is GAGVSQTPSNKVTEKGKYVELRCDPISGHTALYWYRQSLGQGPEFLIYFQGTGAADDSGLPNDRFFAVRPEGSVSTLKIQRTERGDSAVYLCASSLRAGRGTGNTIYFGEGSWLTVV.

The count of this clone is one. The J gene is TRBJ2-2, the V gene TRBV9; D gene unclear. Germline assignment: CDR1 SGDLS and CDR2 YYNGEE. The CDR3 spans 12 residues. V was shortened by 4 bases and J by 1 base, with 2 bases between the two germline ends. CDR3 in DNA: TGTGCCAGCAGCCTGAACACCGGGGAGCTGTTTTTT. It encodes CASSLNTGELFF.

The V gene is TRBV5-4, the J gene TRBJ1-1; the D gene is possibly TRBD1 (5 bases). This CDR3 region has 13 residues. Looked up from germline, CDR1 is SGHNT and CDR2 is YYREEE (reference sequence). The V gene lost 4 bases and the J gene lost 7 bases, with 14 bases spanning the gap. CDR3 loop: CASSLTEPFEAFF. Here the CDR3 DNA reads TGTGCCAGCAGCCTGACAGAACCATTTGAAGCTTTCTTT.

CDR3 protein: CAIGGSSYEQYF. The CDR3 nucleotides are TGTGCCATCGGGGGGAGCTCCTACGAGCAGTACTTC. This chain joins TRBV10-3 and TRBJ2-7; a weak D match, TRBD2 (6 bases). V was cut by 8 bases and J by 0 bases, with 8 bases left in between. Germline-derived CDR1 and CDR2 are ENHRY and SYGVKD. There are 12 residues in the CDR3.

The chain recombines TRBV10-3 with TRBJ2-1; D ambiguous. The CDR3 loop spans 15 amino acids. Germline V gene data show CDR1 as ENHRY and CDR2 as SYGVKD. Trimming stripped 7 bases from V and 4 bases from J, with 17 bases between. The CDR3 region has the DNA TGTGCCATCACCAGCCCGGTAGACGGGTACAATGAGCAGTTCTTC. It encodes CAITSPVDGYNEQFF.

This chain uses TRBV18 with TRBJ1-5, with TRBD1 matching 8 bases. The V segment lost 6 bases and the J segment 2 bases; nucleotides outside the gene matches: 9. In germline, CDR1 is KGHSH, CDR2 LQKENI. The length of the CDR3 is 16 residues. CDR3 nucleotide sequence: TGTGCCAGCTCGCCCTCTGCAGGGGGCGGCAATCAGCCCCAGCATTTT. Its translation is CASSPSAGGGNQPQHF.

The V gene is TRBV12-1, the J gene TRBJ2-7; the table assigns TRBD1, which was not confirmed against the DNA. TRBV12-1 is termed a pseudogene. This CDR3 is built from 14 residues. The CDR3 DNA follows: TGTGCCAGCAGCTACGGACAGCCCTCCTACGAGCAGTACTTC. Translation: CASSYGQPSYEQYF.

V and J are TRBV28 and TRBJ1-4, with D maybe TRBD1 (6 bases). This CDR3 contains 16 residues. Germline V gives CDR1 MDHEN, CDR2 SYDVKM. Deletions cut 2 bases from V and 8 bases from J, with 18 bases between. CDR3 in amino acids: CASSLVQGDIGEKLFF. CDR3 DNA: TGTGCCAGCAGTTTAGTCCAAGGGGACATTGGGGAAAAACTGTTTTTT.

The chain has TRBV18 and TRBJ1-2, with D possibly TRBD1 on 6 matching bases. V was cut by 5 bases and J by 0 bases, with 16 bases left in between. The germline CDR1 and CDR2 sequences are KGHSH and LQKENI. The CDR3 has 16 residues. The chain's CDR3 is CASSEGRGASNYGYTF. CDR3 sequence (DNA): TGTGCCAGCTCAGAGGGACGGGGGGCGTCTAACTATGGCTACACCTTC.

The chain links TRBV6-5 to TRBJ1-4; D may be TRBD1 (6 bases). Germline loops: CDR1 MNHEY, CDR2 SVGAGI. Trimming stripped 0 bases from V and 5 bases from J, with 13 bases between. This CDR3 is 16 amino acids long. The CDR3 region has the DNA TGTGCCAGCAGTTACTCTGACAGGACGGAGAATGAAAAACTGTTTTTT. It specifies CASSYSDRTENEKLFF.

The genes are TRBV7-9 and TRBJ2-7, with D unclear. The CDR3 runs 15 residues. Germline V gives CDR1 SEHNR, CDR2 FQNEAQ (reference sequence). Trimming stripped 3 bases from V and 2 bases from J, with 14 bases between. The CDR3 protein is CASSFGRELPYEQYF. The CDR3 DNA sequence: TGTGCCAGCAGCTTTGGGCGAGAGCTCCCCTACGAGCAGTACTTC.

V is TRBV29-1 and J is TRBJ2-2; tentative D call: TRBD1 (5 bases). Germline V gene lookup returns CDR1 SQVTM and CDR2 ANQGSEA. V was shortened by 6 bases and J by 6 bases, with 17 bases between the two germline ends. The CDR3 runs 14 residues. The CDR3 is CSVRQSSVSGELFF. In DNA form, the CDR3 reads TGCAGCGTCCGACAGTCTTCGGTTTCCGGGGAGCTGTTTTTT.

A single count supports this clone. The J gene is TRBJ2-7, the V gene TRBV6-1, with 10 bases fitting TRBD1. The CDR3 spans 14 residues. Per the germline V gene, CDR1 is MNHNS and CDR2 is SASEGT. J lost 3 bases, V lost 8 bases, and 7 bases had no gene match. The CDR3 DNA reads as TGTGCCAGCCGACAGGGGGCCAGACTCTACGAGCAGTACTTC. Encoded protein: CASRQGARLYEQYF.

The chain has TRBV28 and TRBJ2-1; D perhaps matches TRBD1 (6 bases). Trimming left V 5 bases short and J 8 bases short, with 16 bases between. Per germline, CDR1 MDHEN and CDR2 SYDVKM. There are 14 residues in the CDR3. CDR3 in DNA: TGTGCCAGCAGTCCTGAGGGGGATCAGGATGAGCAGTTCTTC. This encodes CASSPEGDQDEQFF.

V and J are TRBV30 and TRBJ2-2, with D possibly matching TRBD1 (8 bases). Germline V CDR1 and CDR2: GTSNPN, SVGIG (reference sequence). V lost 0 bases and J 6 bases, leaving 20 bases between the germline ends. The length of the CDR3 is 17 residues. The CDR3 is CAWSVPGTGGGPGELFF. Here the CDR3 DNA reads TGTGCCTGGAGTGTACCGGGAACAGGGGGGGGTCCCGGGGAGCTGTTTTTT.

CDR3 in amino acids: CASSSPQVRPSSYEQYF. The CDR3 DNA follows: TGTGCCAGCAGCTCTCCTCAAGTGCGCCCTAGTTCGTACGAGCAGTACTTC. This rearrangement joins TRBV7-9 to TRBJ2-7; D uncertain. Trimming cost V 4 bases and J 4 bases, with 23 bases left between them. The germline V gene encodes CDR1 SEHNR and CDR2 FQNEAQ (reference sequence). CDR3 length: 17 residues.

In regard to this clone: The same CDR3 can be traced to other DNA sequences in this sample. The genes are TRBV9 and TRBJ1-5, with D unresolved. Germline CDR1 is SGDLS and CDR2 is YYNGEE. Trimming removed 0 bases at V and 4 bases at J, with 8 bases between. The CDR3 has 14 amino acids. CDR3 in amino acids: CASSVGGGNQPQHF. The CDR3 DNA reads TGTGCCAGCAGCGTAGGTGGAGGGAATCAGCCCCAGCATTTT.

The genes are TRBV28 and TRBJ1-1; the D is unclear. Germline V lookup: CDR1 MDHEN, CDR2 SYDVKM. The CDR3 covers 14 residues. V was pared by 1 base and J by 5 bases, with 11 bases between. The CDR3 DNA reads TGTGCCAGCAGTTTATTGATAGGAGAAACTGAAGCTTTCTTT. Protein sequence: CASSLLIGETEAFF.

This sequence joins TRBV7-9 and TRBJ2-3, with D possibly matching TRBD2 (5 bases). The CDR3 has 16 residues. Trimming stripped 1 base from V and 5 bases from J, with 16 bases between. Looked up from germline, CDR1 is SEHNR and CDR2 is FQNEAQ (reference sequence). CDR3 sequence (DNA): TGTGCCAGCAGCTTAGGAGAGGGTCAATTTGAAGATACGCAGTATTTT. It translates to CASSLGEGQFEDTQYF.

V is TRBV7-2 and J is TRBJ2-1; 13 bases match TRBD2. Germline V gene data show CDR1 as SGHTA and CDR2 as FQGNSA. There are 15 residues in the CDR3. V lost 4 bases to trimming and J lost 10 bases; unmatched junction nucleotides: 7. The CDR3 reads CASSWTSGGTGEQFF. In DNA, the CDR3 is TGTGCCAGCAGCTGGACTAGCGGGGGTACAGGAGAGCAGTTCTTC.